Reported below is one T cell receptor (beta chain). The antigen remains undetermined. The record originates from a study of T cells in localized non-small cell lung cancer. Study observations and caveats: When the top 100 tumor clones were examined, a median about 60 of them also appeared in the adjacent lung, which was paired and uninvolved. Tumor samples were not multi-region, leaving intratumor heterogeneity unexcluded. Adjacent uninvolved lung had the highest clonality, suggesting focused antigen responses.

CDR3 length equals 14 residues. From germline, CDR1 is SGHRS and CDR2 YFSETQ. Deletions cut 0 bases from V and 8 bases from J, with 12 bases between. Clones were sequenced by immunoSEQ multiplex PCR, and TCRdb holds only the in-frame ones, with some missing. The sample contains about 76,000 clones, 84% of which appear only once. This chain uses TRBV5-1 with TRBJ2-1; D may be TRBD1 or TRBD2 (5 bases each). This sample comprised peripheral blood, obtained before any cancer treatment. The sequence derives from a female donor aged 60 or older with stage I lung adenocarcinoma. CDR3 sequence: CASSLGTVGDEQFF. Here the CDR3 DNA reads TGCGCCAGCAGCTTGGGTACGGTGGGGGATGAGCAGTTCTTC. The variable domain in full, completed from reference TRBV5-1 and TRBJ2-1, reads KAGVTQTPRYLIKTRGQQVTLSCSPISGHRSVSWYQQTPGQGLQFLFEYFSETQRNKGNFPGRFSGRQFSNSRSEMNVSTLELGDSALYLCASSLGTVGDEQFFGPGTRLTVL.